These 29 T cell receptor beta chains originate from one sample sequenced in a study of T cell repertoires in cytomegalovirus infection (dated 2019 in TCRdb). Sequencing used an Illumina HiSeq 1500. TCRdb reworked the public reads: Q25 trimming with fastp, MiXCR clone assembly, productive beta chains retained. Each entry merges the rows of one CDR3 protein and shows their most common DNA and genes. This sample comprises 450,000 to 650,000 distinct CDR3 sequences, more than 20% of them detected only once. Jointly, the top ten make up 13% of the sample. The specimen was PBMCs. Receptor source: a human donor in good health (CMV status not recorded). Some clones in this sample may be carry-over from other donors' samples.

This sequence joins TRBV6-5 and TRBJ1-1; D might be TRBD1 (5 bases). CDR1 is MNHEY, CDR2 SVGAGI, per germline. CDR3 length equals 16 residues. V was shortened by 5 bases and J by 0 bases, with 16 bases between the two germline ends. DNA of the CDR3: TGTGCCAGCAGTCCCAGGCCGGGACCCATGAACACTGAAGCTTTCTTT. Protein product: CASSPRPGPMNTEAFF.

The chain uses TRBV24-1 and TRBJ2-3; TRBD2 matches at 14 bases. J lost 2 bases, V lost 4 bases, and 7 bases had no gene match. CDR1 is KGHDR, CDR2 SFDVKD, per germline. This CDR3 is built from 18 residues. The CDR3 DNA reads as TGTGCCACCAGTGAGCTGGGACTAGCGGGAGACAACACAGATACGCAGTATTTT. As protein: CATSELGLAGDNTDTQYF.

Many counts were recorded for this clonotype. The chain couples TRBV7-2 to TRBJ2-1, with 9 nucleotides matching TRBD2. The trim removed 4 bases at V and 7 bases at J, leaving 11 bases unmatched. Looked up from germline, CDR1 is SGHTA and CDR2 is FQGNSA. The CDR3 runs to 16 residues. DNA of the CDR3: TGTGCCAGCAGCTACGTTGGGACTAGCAGAAGGAATGAGCAGTTCTTC. This translates into CASSYVGTSRRNEQFF.

The gene calls are TRBV7-9 and TRBJ2-7; weak D call: TRBD2 (6 bases). CDR1 and CDR2 from the germline V gene are SEHNR and FQNEAQ (reference sequence). This CDR3 has 15 residues. V lost 1 base to trimming and J lost 7 bases, with 17 bases between them. The CDR3 bases are TGTGCCAGCAGCTTAGTTGGCGGGGAGATGGGGGAGCAGTACTTC. This codes for CASSLVGGEMGEQYF.

In this sample, this clonotype turned up once. The V call is TRBV6-6, the J call TRBJ2-2; D might be TRBD2 (6 bases). Trimming removed 4 bases from V and 5 bases from J, with 17 bases in between. Germline values: CDR1 MNHNY, CDR2 SVGAGI (reference sequence). The CDR3 is made up of 16 amino acids. CDR3 sequence: CASSSIADKWTGELFF. The CDR3 region has the DNA TGTGCCAGCAGTTCAATAGCGGACAAGTGGACCGGGGAGCTGTTTTTT.

This clonotype came up many times. The chain links TRBV7-8 to TRBJ2-5; D remains ambiguous. Looked up from germline, CDR1 is SGHVS and CDR2 is FQNEAQ. The CDR3 runs 12 residues. Trimming stripped 1 base from V and 7 bases from J, with 7 bases between. CDR3 DNA: TGTGCCAGCAGCTTAGGTCTCGGGACCCAGTACTTC. Protein: CASSLGLGTQYF.

V is TRBV14 and J is TRBJ2-3; TRBD2 agrees at 11 bases. CDR3 length equals 17 residues. V gave up 4 bases and J gave up 4 bases; unmatched junction bases: 10. Germline lookup yields CDR1 SGHDN and CDR2 FVKESK. The CDR3 DNA sequence: TGTGCCAGCAGCCGTAGTCTCACTAGCGGGAGCGCAGATACGCAGTATTTT. Amino acid sequence: CASSRSLTSGSADTQYF.

The V and J genes are TRBV6-1 and TRBJ2-3; D remains ambiguous. The CDR3 has 12 residues. CDR1 and CDR2 from the germline V gene are MNHNS and SASEGT. V was pared by 5 bases and J by 6 bases, with 9 bases between. The CDR3 bases are TGTGCCAGCAGTCGACTCCCCGATACGCAGTATTTT. It translates to CASSRLPDTQYF.

This clonotype was counted at least ten times. The CDR3 region is CASSLETGKGTEAFF. CDR3 in DNA: TGTGCCAGCAGCTTAGAGACAGGGAAGGGAACTGAAGCTTTCTTT. The V and J genes are TRBV7-2 and TRBJ1-1, with 7 positions matching TRBD1. The J segment lost 5 bases and the V segment lost 1 base, leaving 7 bases of the junction unmatched. The CDR3 covers 15 residues. In germline, CDR1 is SGHTA, CDR2 FQGNSA.

This clonotype was seen a handful of times. This chain joins TRBV27 and TRBJ2-5, with TRBD2 as a possible D gene (5 bases). CDR1 and CDR2 from the germline V gene are MNHEY and SMNVEV (reference sequence). The CDR3 extends over 16 amino acids. V lost 6 bases and J lost 1, with 18 bases in between. CDR3 DNA sequence: TGTGCCAGCAGAAGAACTAGTGTTCTACTCCAAGAGACCCAGTACTTC. Translated: CASRRTSVLLQETQYF.

The rearrangement uses TRBV6-5 and TRBJ1-5; D call uncertain. CDR1 MNHEY and CDR2 SVGAGI come from the germline V gene. The V gene lost 8 bases and the J gene lost 5 bases, with 10 bases spanning the gap. This CDR3 has 12 residues. Here the CDR3 DNA reads TGTGCCAGCGGCGGTTCGGATCAGCCCCAGCATTTT. Amino acids: CASGGSDQPQHF.

The chain combines TRBV29-1 with TRBJ2-1, with TRBD1 matching over 7 bases. The germline gives CDR1 SQVTM, CDR2 ANQGSEA. V was pared by 4 bases and J by 8 bases, with 17 bases of the junction left unmatched. The CDR3 extends over 16 amino acids. CDR3 residues: CSVGDVRDSPGDEQFF. In DNA, the CDR3 is TGCAGCGTTGGAGACGTCCGGGACAGCCCCGGGGATGAGCAGTTCTTC.

This clonotype was observed at least ten times. The gene calls are TRBV6-1 and TRBJ2-7; 7 bases align to TRBD1. Germline CDR1 and CDR2: MNHNS and SASEGT. J lost 5 bases, V lost 5 bases, and 3 bases had no gene match. The CDR3 totals 12 residues. Here the CDR3 reads CASSRQGDEQYV. For the CDR3, the DNA is TGTGCCAGCAGTCGACAGGGAGACGAGCAGTACGTC.

This clonotype turned up a few times. This chain joins TRBV11-2 and TRBJ2-7; 7 bases align to TRBD1. The germline gives CDR1 SGHAT, CDR2 FQNNGV. Germline trimming cut 1 base from V and 5 bases from J; bases unmatched to any gene: 8. The CDR3 extends over 15 amino acids. CDR3 amino acids: CASSLVQGRGNEQYV. The CDR3 DNA follows: TGTGCCAGCAGCTTAGTCCAGGGCAGGGGGAACGAGCAGTACGTC.

This clonotype was counted ten times or more. The chain joins TRBV7-6 to TRBJ2-5, with no clear D. The ends were cut back, 6 bases at V and 2 bases at J, with 4 bases in the middle. Per germline, CDR1 SGHVS and CDR2 FNYEAQ. This CDR3 has 11 residues. The chain's CDR3 is CASSKQETQYF. DNA of the CDR3: TGTGCCAGCAGTAAACAAGAGACCCAGTACTTC.

This clonotype has ten or more counts. This chain links TRBV11-3 with TRBJ2-1; 10 bases fit TRBD2. From germline, CDR1 is SGHNT and CDR2 YENEEA. This CDR3 region has 15 residues. Trimming cost V 8 bases and J 5 bases; bases outside gene matches: 9. The CDR3 loop reads CASGSPSGSDNEQFF. CDR3 in DNA: TGTGCCAGCGGGTCTCCTAGCGGGAGTGACAATGAGCAGTTCTTC.

The chain links TRBV4-1 to TRBJ1-1, with D perhaps TRBD1 (5 bases). Trimming cost V 2 bases and J 0 bases, with 10 bases left between them. Germline-derived CDR1 and CDR2 are MGHRA and YSYEKL. CDR3 length: 15 amino acids. CDR3 nucleotide sequence: TGCGCCAGCAGCCAACAGACAGAACTGAACACTGAAGCTTTCTTT. Translating it yields CASSQQTELNTEAFF.

This clonotype was seen more than once but under ten times. The rearrangement links TRBV20-1 to TRBJ2-1, with 12 bases lining up with TRBD2. CDR1 DFQATT and CDR2 SNEGSKA come from the germline V gene (reference sequence). There are 16 residues in the CDR3. Trimming cost V 6 bases and J 7 bases; bases outside gene matches: 13. Here the CDR3 DNA reads TGCAGTGCCTCCCTACTGCTAGCGGGAGGGTGGAATGAGCAGTTCTTC. Its translation: CSASLLLAGGWNEQFF.

This chain connects TRBV2 to TRBJ1-2, with D perhaps matching TRBD1 (5 bases). The CDR3 has 18 residues. Trimming stripped 2 bases from V and 4 bases from J, with 23 bases between. Germline V gene data show CDR1 as SNHLY and CDR2 as FYNNEI. CDR3 sequence: CASSEQGVNSRGIYGYTF. The CDR3 bases are TGTGCCAGCAGTGAACAGGGCGTTAACAGCCGGGGCATCTATGGCTACACCTTC.

The J gene is TRBJ1-2, the V gene TRBV5-4; 7 bases align to TRBD1. V dropped 4 bases and J dropped 7; count of bases not matched to a gene: 10. The CDR3 runs 14 residues. Per germline, CDR1 SGHNT and CDR2 YYREEE (reference sequence). In DNA form, the CDR3 reads TGTGCCAGCAGCCGACTAGGGACAGCCTCTGGCTACACCTTC. Translated, it gives CASSRLGTASGYTF.

This rearrangement joins TRBV5-5 to TRBJ1-2, with D perhaps matching TRBD1 (6 bases). V was trimmed by 4 bases and J by 5 bases, leaving 15 bases between them. CDR3 length: 14 amino acids. Germline V CDR1 and CDR2: SGHKS, YYEKEE (reference sequence). The CDR3 region is CASSIGTTFYGYTF. Here the CDR3 DNA reads TGTGCCAGCAGCATAGGGACAACCTTTTATGGCTACACCTTC.

This clonotype was seen more than once but under ten times. This chain links TRBV11-2 with TRBJ1-4; 8 bases align to TRBD1. V lost 4 bases and J lost 0; bases outside the gene matches: 4. This CDR3 comprises 16 residues. From germline, CDR1 is SGHAT and CDR2 FQNNGV. The CDR3 reads CASSSDRDATNEKLFF. The CDR3 nucleotides are TGTGCCAGCAGCTCGGACAGGGATGCAACTAATGAAAAACTGTTTTTT.

This clonotype appeared a few times. CDR3 region: CASSLVGDRGNGYTF. DNA of the CDR3: TGTGCCAGCAGTTTGGTGGGGGACAGGGGAAATGGCTACACCTTC. The chain employs TRBV28 and TRBJ1-2, with TRBD1 matching over 10 bases. The CDR3 contains 15 residues. Germline V gives CDR1 MDHEN, CDR2 SYDVKM. Trimming removed 3 bases from V and 6 bases from J; junction bases left unmatched: 7.

The chain recombines TRBV30 with TRBJ2-5; the D gene is possibly TRBD2 (6 bases). The germline V and J ends were trimmed by 1 base and 3 bases, with 12 bases remaining between them. The CDR3 loop spans 14 amino acids. Germline CDR1 is GTSNPN and CDR2 is SVGIG (reference sequence). CDR3: CAWSGVGGEETQYF. CDR3 sequence (DNA): TGTGCCTGGAGTGGGGTAGGCGGGGAAGAGACCCAGTACTTC.

The V and J genes are TRBV7-8 and TRBJ1-1, with D uncertain. V shed 4 bases and J shed 8 bases, with 8 bases lying between them. Germline assignment: CDR1 SGHVS and CDR2 FQNEAQ. This CDR3 region has 11 residues. The CDR3 here is CASSSGREAFF. The CDR3 DNA reads as TGTGCCAGCAGCTCGGGGAGAGAAGCTTTCTTT.

V and J are TRBV6-2 or TRBV6-3 and TRBJ2-4, with a weak D call TRBD1 (5 bases). Trimming pared 6 bases from V and 0 bases from J, leaving 12 bases between. CDR1 and CDR2 from the germline V gene are MNHEY and SVGEGT. This CDR3 comprises 15 residues. The CDR3 DNA follows: TGTGCCAGCAGCAAAGACAGATTAGCCAAAAACATTCAGTACTTC. It specifies CASSKDRLAKNIQYF.

The chain recombines TRBV23-1 with TRBJ2-6; a weak D match, TRBD1 (7 bases). TRBV23-1 is recorded as an ORF, its role being uncertain. The CDR3 loop spans 20 amino acids. The V and J ends lost 2 bases and 1 base respectively, with 21 bases between them. The CDR3 coding sequence is TGCGCCAGCAGTCAACCCGATCAGGGGGGCTGGTTATCTGGGGCCAACGTCCTGACTTTC. Protein: CASSQPDQGGWLSGANVLTF.

The chain combines TRBV12-3 or TRBV12-4 with TRBJ2-1; TRBD1 might be the D (6 bases). The CDR3 loop spans 15 amino acids. V lost 3 bases to trimming and J lost 7 bases, with 16 bases between them. CDR3 coding DNA: TGTGCCAGCAGTTTTATGGGGGCCGGGTCGAATGAGCAGTTCTTC. It encodes CASSFMGAGSNEQFF.

This sequence joins TRBV5-1 and TRBJ2-3; 7 bases agree with TRBD2. From germline, CDR1 is SGHRS and CDR2 YFSETQ. The CDR3 length is 14 residues. J was trimmed by 4 bases and V by 1 base; bases with no gene match: 3. The CDR3 nucleotides are TGCGCCAGCAGCTTGTGGCTAGCGGCAGATACGCAGTATTTT. Encoded protein: CASSLWLAADTQYF.